These 27 T cell receptor beta chains came from one sample sequenced in a study of control samples from healthy donors and cancer patients. Assay used: immunoSEQ multiplex PCR; TCRdb lists only in-frame clones, some missing. The table records 120,000 or so clones, more than 85% of them present only once. The sequenced material came from blood. The receptors here all came from a woman younger than 35 in good health.

This clone was picked up one time. This CDR3 reads CASSTLGTDTQYF. CDR3 nucleotide sequence: TGTGCCAGTAGTACTTTAGGGACAGATACGCAGTATTTT. V gene TRBV19 combines with J gene TRBJ2-3, with no clear D. V gave up 4 bases and J gave up 3 bases, with 8 bases separating them. Germline lookup yields CDR1 LNHDA and CDR2 SQIVND (reference sequence). CDR3 length equals 13 residues.

This chain uses TRBV7-2 with TRBJ1-6; TRBD1 matches at 9 bases. Per the germline V gene, CDR1 is SGHTA and CDR2 is FQGNSA. The CDR3 runs to 17 residues. V lost 1 base and J lost 6; bases outside the gene matches: 7. CDR3 nucleotides: TGTGCCAGCAGCTTAGGACAGGGGGTGTCGTTTAATTCACCCCTCCACTTT. As protein: CASSLGQGVSFNSPLHF.

The V gene is TRBV7-8, the J gene TRBJ2-1, with TRBD2 matching over 8 bases. V gave up 3 bases and J gave up 16 bases; unmatched junction bases: 8. Per germline, CDR1 SGHVS and CDR2 FQNEAQ. The CDR3 covers 12 residues. This CDR3 is CASSLPGTRSFF. The DNA for the CDR3 is TGTGCCAGCAGCTTGCCCGGGACTAGATCATTCTTC. Full variable domain (rest looked up from reference TRBV7-8 and TRBJ2-1): GAGVSQSPRYKVAKRGQDVALRCDPISGHVSLFWYQQALGQGPEFLTYFQNEAQLDKSGLPSDRFFAERPEGSVSTLKIQRTQQEDSAVYLCASSLPGTRSFFGPGTRLTVL.

V gene TRBV19 combines with J gene TRBJ2-1; D may be TRBD1 (6 bases). Germline assignment: CDR1 LNHDA and CDR2 SQIVND (reference sequence). This CDR3 spans 12 amino acids. V was pared by 1 base and J by 10 bases, with 8 bases between. Here the CDR3 DNA reads TGTGCCAGTAGTATAGGGGGGCTAGAGCAGTTCTTC. Translating gives CASSIGGLEQFF.

This chain connects TRBV6-5 to TRBJ2-1; D might be TRBD2 (5 bases). Trimming left V 11 bases short and J 2 bases short, with 13 bases between. The CDR3 totals 13 residues. The germline CDR1 and CDR2 sequences are MNHEY and SVGAGI. The CDR3 nucleotides read TGTGCCTGTAGCGTCCTGACCTACAATGAGCAGTTCTTC. Encoded protein: CACSVLTYNEQFF.

The chain couples TRBV7-3 to TRBJ2-3, with 9 bases fitting TRBD1. The CDR3 length is 16 residues. Germline CDR1 is SGHTA and CDR2 is FQGTGA. V lost 2 bases and J lost 3; bases outside the gene matches: 6. This CDR3 reads CASSLSSTGGTDTQYF. Here the CDR3 DNA reads TGTGCCAGCAGCTTATCATCGACAGGGGGGACAGATACGCAGTATTTT.

V is TRBV28 and J is TRBJ2-7; the D is unclear. The CDR3 totals 15 residues. V lost 7 bases, J lost 2 bases, and 18 bases lay in between. Germline CDR1 reads MDHEN; CDR2 reads SYDVKM. CDR3 nucleotide sequence: TGTGCCAGCAACGATGTGGTGGGTGGCACCTACGAGCAGTACTTC. Encoded protein: CASNDVVGGTYEQYF.

The chain combines TRBV27 with TRBJ1-4; D is unclear. Germline V gene sequence: CDR1 MNHEY, CDR2 SMNVEV (reference sequence). V gave up 9 bases and J gave up 3 bases, with 11 bases separating them. The CDR3 totals 13 residues. The CDR3 loop is CARFPAPNEKLFF. As DNA, the CDR3 is TGTGCCAGGTTTCCGGCTCCTAATGAAAAACTGTTTTTT.

The chain uses TRBV2 and TRBJ2-2, with D possibly TRBD1 on 6 matching bases. Germline values: CDR1 SNHLY, CDR2 FYNNEI. This CDR3 has 14 residues. V lost 5 bases and J 3 bases, leaving 10 bases between the germline ends. CDR3 in amino acids: CASSWGLYTGELFF. Here the CDR3 DNA reads TGTGCCAGCAGTTGGGGGCTGTACACCGGGGAGCTGTTTTTT.

Only a few counts were recorded for this clone. The chain links TRBV7-9 to TRBJ1-2, with TRBD1 identical over 7 bases. The ends lost 6 bases at V and 8 bases at J; junction bases unmatched: 9. The CDR3 is 13 amino acids. Germline V CDR1 and CDR2: SEHNR, FQNEAQ (reference sequence). CDR3: CASRPTGPHGYTF. DNA for the CDR3: TGTGCCAGCAGGCCGACAGGGCCGCACGGCTACACCTTC.

The chain joins TRBV28 to TRBJ1-6, with a weak D call TRBD1 (6 bases). The length of the CDR3 is 16 residues. Trimming cost V 6 bases and J 7 bases, with 19 bases left between them. In germline, CDR1 is MDHEN, CDR2 SYDVKM. CDR3 in DNA: TGTGCCAGCAGACGTCGGGAGGACAGCCTAAATTCACCCCTCCACTTT. This gives the protein CASRRREDSLNSPLHF.

This clone is termed medium-sized. The sample has other DNA sequences that encode this CDR3 too. V and J are TRBV5-1 and TRBJ1-2; 10 positions match TRBD1. J lost 7 bases, V lost 2 bases, and 2 bases had no gene match. Germline V lookup: CDR1 SGHRS, CDR2 YFSETQ. This CDR3 is built from 13 residues. The CDR3, as DNA: TGCGCCAGCAGCTTCGGACAGGGGGGTGGCTACACCTTC. This codes for CASSFGQGGGYTF.

The V and J genes are TRBV27 and TRBJ1-2, with 7 nucleotides matching TRBD1. Germline trimming cut 6 bases from V and 3 bases from J; bases unmatched to any gene: 4. The germline V gene has CDR1 MNHEY and CDR2 SMNVEV (reference sequence). The CDR3 is 13 amino acids. CDR3 sequence: CASSRTGHYGYTF. In nucleotides, the CDR3 is TGTGCCAGCAGCCGGACAGGTCACTATGGCTACACCTTC.

J is TRBJ2-7 and V is TRBV27; 10 bases line up with TRBD2. CDR1 is MNHEY and CDR2 is SMNVEV in the germline V gene (reference sequence). V lost 6 bases to trimming and J lost 4 bases; unmatched junction nucleotides: 9. This CDR3 comprises 15 residues. CDR3 nucleotides: TGTGCCAGCAGGTCTATTGGTAGCGGGAGGTACGAGCAGTACTTC. Its protein product is CASRSIGSGRYEQYF.

This clone was counted once. V usage is TRBV18 and J usage is TRBJ1-2; no reliable D call. Trimming left V 6 bases short and J 6 bases short, with 20 bases between. The CDR3 has 15 amino acids. Germline V lookup: CDR1 KGHSH, CDR2 LQKENI. This chain's CDR3 is CASSLVRADSDGYTF. CDR3 nucleotides: TGTGCCAGCTCGTTGGTAAGGGCTGATTCGGATGGCTACACCTTC.

The chain is built from TRBV28 and TRBJ2-7, with 10 bases fitting TRBD2. The germline gives CDR1 MDHEN, CDR2 SYDVKM. V was clipped by 7 bases and J by 6 bases; unmatched bases: 9. CDR3 length: 14 amino acids. The CDR3 DNA is TGTGCCAGCACCCGGACTAGCGGCTCTGCCGAGCAGTACTTC. This encodes CASTRTSGSAEQYF.

The rearrangement links TRBV15 to TRBJ2-2; D gene uncertain. CDR1 and CDR2 (germline): LNHNV, YYDKDF (reference sequence). V dropped 0 bases and J dropped 8 bases, with 10 bases sitting between them. The CDR3 totals 14 residues. CDR3 nucleotides: TGTGCCACCAGCAGAGATATAGATGGGGGGGAGCTGTTTTTT. This sequence encodes CATSRDIDGGELFF.

This chain links TRBV5-1 with TRBJ2-7; 10 bases agree with TRBD1. Germline CDR1 and CDR2: SGHRS and YFSETQ. With 4 bases clipped from V and 2 bases from J, the junction kept 18 bases outside the gene matches. The CDR3 is 19 residues long. CDR3 sequence (DNA): TGCGCCAGCAGCCCGGGGACAGGGGCCCTTCTACAACTTCCCTACGAGCAGTACTTC. Protein product: CASSPGTGALLQLPYEQYF.

The chain joins TRBV5-4 to TRBJ2-1, with D uncertain. Trimming stripped 5 bases from V and 10 bases from J, with 10 bases between. This CDR3 contains 11 residues. Germline V lookup: CDR1 SGHNT, CDR2 YYREEE (reference sequence). The CDR3: CASRLQEEQFF. As DNA, the CDR3 is TGTGCCAGCAGACTCCAAGAAGAGCAGTTCTTC.

The chain is built from TRBV29-1 and TRBJ1-1; TRBD1 is a possible D gene (5 bases). The germline CDR1 and CDR2 sequences are SQVTM and ANQGSEA. V was pared by 5 bases and J by 1 base, with 17 bases between. CDR3 length: 15 residues. The CDR3 loop reads CSVPFFRGANTEAFF. CDR3 in DNA: TGCAGCGTTCCCTTTTTCCGGGGCGCGAACACTGAAGCTTTCTTT.

The chain carries TRBV7-8 and TRBJ1-3, with D possibly TRBD1 on 5 matching bases. The CDR3 contains 15 residues. Germline V gene lookup returns CDR1 SGHVS and CDR2 FQNEAQ. The germline V and J ends were trimmed by 4 bases and 3 bases, with 13 bases remaining between them. CDR3 amino acids: CASSSAGFLGNTIYF. CDR3 sequence (DNA): TGTGCCAGCAGCTCAGCAGGGTTTCTTGGAAACACCATATATTTT.

This rearrangement joins TRBV5-1 to TRBJ2-7; TRBD1 matches 10 bases. The CDR3 contains 14 residues. V dropped 6 bases and J dropped 5; count of bases not matched to a gene: 8. Germline values: CDR1 SGHRS, CDR2 YFSETQ. The CDR3, as DNA: TGCGCCAGCAAGGGCTCGGGACAGGGGAACGAGCAGTACTTC. It yields the protein CASKGSGQGNEQYF.

This rearrangement joins TRBV7-9 to TRBJ2-7; D unclear. Germline V gene lookup returns CDR1 SEHNR and CDR2 FQNEAQ (reference sequence). The V end was cut by 1 base, the J end by 7 bases, with 11 bases between. The CDR3 is 13 amino acids. The CDR3 region is CASSLVSSLEQYF. The CDR3 DNA reads TGTGCCAGCAGCTTAGTAAGTTCGTTAGAGCAGTACTTC. Filled out from reference TRBV7-9 and TRBJ2-7, the complete variable domain reads DTGVSQNPRHKITKRGQNVTFRCDPISEHNRLYWYRQTLGQGPEFLTYFQNEAQLEKSRLLSDRFSAERPKGSFSTLEIQRTEQGDSAMYLCASSLVSSLEQYFGPGTRLTVT.

Here the CDR3 reads CASSQDVPTGKNGYTF. In DNA form, the CDR3 reads TGCGCCAGCAGCCAAGATGTACCCACAGGGAAAAATGGCTACACCTTC. The V and J genes are TRBV4-1 and TRBJ1-2; D might be TRBD1 (6 bases). CDR3 size: 16 residues. V was cut by 0 bases and J by 6 bases, with 17 bases left in between. CDR1 and CDR2 from the germline V gene are MGHRA and YSYEKL.

This clone occurred once. The gene calls are TRBV27 and TRBJ2-2, with D perhaps matching TRBD2 (6 bases). There are 13 residues in the CDR3. With 5 bases removed from V and 6 bases from J, the gap between germline ends came to 10 bases. From germline, CDR1 is MNHEY and CDR2 SMNVEV (reference sequence). The CDR3 DNA is TGTGCCAGCAGTACTAGCTGGGCCGGGGAGCTGTTTTTT. Its translation: CASSTSWAGELFF.

CDR3 nucleotides: TGTGCCAGCTCACCGGCAGGTGGGTTGGGCACTGAAGCTTTCTTT. Protein sequence: CASSPAGGLGTEAFF. The chain carries TRBV18 and TRBJ1-1; no clear D gene. Per germline, CDR1 KGHSH and CDR2 LQKENI. There are 15 residues in the CDR3. The V end was cut by 3 bases, the J end by 4 bases, with 15 bases between. The whole variable domain, filled in from reference TRBV18 and TRBJ1-1, reads NAGVMQNPRHLVRRRGQEARLRCSPMKGHSHVYWYRQLPEEGLKFMVYLQKENIIDESGMPKERFSAEFPKEGPSILRIQQVVRGDSAAYFCASSPAGGLGTEAFFGQGTRLTVV.

As DNA, the CDR3 is TGTGCCAGCAGCTTCCAGGGGGTGGCCGGGGAGCTGTTTTTT. The encoded protein is CASSFQGVAGELFF. The rearrangement uses TRBV5-5 and TRBJ2-2; 7 bases are a match to TRBD1. CDR3 length equals 14 residues. The trim removed 2 bases at V and 6 bases at J, leaving 4 bases unmatched. CDR1 is SGHKS, CDR2 YYEKEE, per germline (reference sequence).